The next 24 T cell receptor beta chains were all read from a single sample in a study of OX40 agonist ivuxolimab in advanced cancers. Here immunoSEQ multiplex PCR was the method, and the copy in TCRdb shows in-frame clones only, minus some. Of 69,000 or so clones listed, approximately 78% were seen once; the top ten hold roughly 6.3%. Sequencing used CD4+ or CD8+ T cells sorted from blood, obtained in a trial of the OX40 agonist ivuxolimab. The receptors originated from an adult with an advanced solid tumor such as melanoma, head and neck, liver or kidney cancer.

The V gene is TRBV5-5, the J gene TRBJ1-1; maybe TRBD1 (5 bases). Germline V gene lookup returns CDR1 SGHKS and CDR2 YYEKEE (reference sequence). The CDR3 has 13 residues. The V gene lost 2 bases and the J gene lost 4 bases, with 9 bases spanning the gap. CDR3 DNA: TGTGCCAGCAGCTTTCAGGGTGGCACTGAAGCTTTCTTT. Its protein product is CASSFQGGTEAFF.

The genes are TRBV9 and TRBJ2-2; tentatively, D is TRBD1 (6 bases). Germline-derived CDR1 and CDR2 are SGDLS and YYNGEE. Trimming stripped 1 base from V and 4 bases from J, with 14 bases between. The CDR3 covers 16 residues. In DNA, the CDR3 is TGTGCCAGCAGCGTAACACATACCAGGGGCACCGGGGAGCTGTTTTTT. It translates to CASSVTHTRGTGELFF.

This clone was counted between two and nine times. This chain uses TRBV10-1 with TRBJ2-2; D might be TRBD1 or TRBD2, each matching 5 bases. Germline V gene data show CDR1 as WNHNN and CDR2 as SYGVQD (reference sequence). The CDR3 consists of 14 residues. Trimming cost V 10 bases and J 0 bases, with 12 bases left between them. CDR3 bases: TGCGCCACGAGAGGGGCCGCGAACACCGGGGAGCTGTTTTTT. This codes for CATRGAANTGELFF.

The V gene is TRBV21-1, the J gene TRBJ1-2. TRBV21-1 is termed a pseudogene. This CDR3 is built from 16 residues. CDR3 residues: CASSNGFRRGAYGYTF. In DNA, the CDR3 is TGTGCCAGCAGCAATGGTTTCAGGAGGGGGGCCTATGGCTACACCTTC.

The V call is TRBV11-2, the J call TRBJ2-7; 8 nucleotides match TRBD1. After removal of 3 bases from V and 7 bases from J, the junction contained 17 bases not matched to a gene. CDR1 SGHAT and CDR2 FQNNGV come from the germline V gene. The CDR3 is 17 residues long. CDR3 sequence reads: CASSLGNGAGGSLEQYF. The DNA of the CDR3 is TGTGCCAGCAGCTTGGGCAACGGGGCAGGGGGCTCTCTGGAGCAGTACTTC.

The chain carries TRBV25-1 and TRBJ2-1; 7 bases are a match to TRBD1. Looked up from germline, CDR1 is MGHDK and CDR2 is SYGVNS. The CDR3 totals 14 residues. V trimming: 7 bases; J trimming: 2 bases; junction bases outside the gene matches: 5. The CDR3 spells CASTTTGAYNEQFF. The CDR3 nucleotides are TGTGCCAGCACGACTACAGGGGCCTACAATGAGCAGTTCTTC.

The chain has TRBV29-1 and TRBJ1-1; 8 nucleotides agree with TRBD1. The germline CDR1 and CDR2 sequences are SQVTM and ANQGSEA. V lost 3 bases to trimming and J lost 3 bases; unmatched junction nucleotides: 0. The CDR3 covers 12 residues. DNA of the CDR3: TGCAGCGTTGACAGGGGGCACACTGAAGCTTTCTTT. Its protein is CSVDRGHTEAFF.

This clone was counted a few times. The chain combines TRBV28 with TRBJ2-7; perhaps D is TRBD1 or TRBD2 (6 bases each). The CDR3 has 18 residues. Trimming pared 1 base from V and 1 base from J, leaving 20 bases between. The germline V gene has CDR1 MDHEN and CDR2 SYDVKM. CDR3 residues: CASSLSPTWKGGSYEQYF. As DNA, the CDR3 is TGTGCCAGCAGTTTATCCCCCACATGGAAAGGGGGGTCCTACGAGCAGTACTTC.

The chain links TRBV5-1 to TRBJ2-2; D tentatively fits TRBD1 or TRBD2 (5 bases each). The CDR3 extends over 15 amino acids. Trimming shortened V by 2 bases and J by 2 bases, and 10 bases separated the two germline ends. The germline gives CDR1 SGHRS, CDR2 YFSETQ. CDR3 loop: CASSFGGPNTGELFF. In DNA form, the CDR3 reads TGCGCCAGCAGCTTTGGGGGACCAAACACCGGGGAGCTGTTTTTT.

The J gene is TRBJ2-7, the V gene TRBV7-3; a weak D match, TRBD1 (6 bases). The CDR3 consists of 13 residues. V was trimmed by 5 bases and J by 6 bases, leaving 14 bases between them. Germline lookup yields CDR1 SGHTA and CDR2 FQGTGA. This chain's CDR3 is CASSVAGRGEQYF. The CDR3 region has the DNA TGTGCCAGCAGCGTAGCCGGCAGGGGCGAGCAGTACTTC.

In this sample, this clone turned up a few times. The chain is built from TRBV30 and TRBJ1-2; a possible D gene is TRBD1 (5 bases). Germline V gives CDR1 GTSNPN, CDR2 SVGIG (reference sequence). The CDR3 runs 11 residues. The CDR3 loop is CGGQGRSGYTF. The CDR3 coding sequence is TGTGGGGGCCAGGGTCGTTCTGGCTACACCTTC.

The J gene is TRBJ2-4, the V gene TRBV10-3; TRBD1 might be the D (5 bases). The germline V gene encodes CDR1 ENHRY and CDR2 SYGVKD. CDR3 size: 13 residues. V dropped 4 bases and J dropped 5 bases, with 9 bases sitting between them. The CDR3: CAISGGLENIQYF. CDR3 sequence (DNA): TGTGCCATCAGTGGGGGCTTGGAAAACATTCAGTACTTC.

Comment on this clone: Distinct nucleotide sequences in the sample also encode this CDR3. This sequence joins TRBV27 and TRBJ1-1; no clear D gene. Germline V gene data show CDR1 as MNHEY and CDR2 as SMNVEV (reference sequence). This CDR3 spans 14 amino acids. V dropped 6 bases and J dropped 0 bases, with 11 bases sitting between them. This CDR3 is CASRLDRLNTEAFF. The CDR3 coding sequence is TGTGCCAGCAGATTGGACCGCTTGAACACTGAAGCTTTCTTT.

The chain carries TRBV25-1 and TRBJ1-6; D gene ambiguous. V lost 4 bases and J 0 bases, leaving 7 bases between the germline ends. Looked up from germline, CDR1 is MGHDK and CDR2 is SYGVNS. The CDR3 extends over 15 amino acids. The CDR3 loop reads CASSGSSSYNSPLHF. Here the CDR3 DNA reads TGTGCCAGCAGTGGAAGTAGCTCCTATAATTCACCCCTCCACTTT.

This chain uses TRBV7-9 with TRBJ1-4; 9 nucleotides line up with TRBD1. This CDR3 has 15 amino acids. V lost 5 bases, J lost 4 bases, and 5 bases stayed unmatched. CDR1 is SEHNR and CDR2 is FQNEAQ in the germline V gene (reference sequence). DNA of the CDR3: TGTGCCAGCAGCCCGAGGGACAGGGTTAATGAAAAACTGTTTTTT. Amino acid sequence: CASSPRDRVNEKLFF.

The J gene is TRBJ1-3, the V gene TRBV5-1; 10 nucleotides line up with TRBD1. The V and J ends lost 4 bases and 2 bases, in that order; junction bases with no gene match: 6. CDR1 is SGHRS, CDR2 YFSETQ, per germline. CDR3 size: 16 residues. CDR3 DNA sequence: TGCGCCAGCAGCCCAGGGACAGGGGAGGCTGGAAACACCATATATTTT. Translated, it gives CASSPGTGEAGNTIYF.

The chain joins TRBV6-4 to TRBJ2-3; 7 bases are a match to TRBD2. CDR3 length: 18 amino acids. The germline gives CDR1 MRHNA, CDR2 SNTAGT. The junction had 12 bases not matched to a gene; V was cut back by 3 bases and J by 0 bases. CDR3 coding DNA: TGTGCCAGCAGTGAGGAAGCGGGATCTAGCGGTAGCACAGATACGCAGTATTTT. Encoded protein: CASSEEAGSSGSTDTQYF.

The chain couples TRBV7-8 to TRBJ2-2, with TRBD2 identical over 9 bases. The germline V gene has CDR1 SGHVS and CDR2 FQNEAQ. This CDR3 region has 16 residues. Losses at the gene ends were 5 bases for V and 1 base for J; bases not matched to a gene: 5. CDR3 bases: TGTGCCAGCAGCAAGAGAGCGGGGGGGAACACCGGGGAGCTGTTTTTT. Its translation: CASSKRAGGNTGELFF. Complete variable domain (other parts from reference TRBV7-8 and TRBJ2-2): GAGVSQSPRYKVAKRGQDVALRCDPISGHVSLFWYQQALGQGPEFLTYFQNEAQLDKSGLPSDRFFAERPEGSVSTLKIQRTQQEDSAVYLCASSKRAGGNTGELFFGEGSRLTVL.

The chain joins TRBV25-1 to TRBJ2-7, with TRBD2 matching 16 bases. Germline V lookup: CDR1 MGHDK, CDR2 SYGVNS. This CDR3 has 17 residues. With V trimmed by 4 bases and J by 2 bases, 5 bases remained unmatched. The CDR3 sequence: CASSGGTSGRDPYEQYF. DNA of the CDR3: TGTGCCAGCAGTGGAGGGACTAGCGGGAGGGACCCCTACGAGCAGTACTTC.

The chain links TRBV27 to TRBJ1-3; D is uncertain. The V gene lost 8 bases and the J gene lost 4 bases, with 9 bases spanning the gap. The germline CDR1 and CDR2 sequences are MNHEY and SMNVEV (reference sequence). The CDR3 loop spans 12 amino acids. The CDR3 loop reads CASGDPGNTIYF. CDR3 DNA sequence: TGTGCCAGCGGCGATCCCGGAAACACCATATATTTT.

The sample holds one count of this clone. CDR3 nucleotides: TGTGCCAGTTCCTCCGGGAGATTTCCCCTTGCAACTAATGAAAAACTGTTTTTT. Translation: CASSSGRFPLATNEKLFF. The chain joins TRBV19 to TRBJ1-4; D gene unclear. CDR1 LNHDA and CDR2 SQIVND come from the germline V gene (reference sequence). The CDR3 is 18 amino acids. Trimming pared 8 bases from V and 0 bases from J, leaving 22 bases between.

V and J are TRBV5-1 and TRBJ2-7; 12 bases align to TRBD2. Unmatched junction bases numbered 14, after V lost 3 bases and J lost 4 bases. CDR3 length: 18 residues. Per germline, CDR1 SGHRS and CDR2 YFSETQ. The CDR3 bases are TGCGCCAGCAGCTGGGCCGATCGGACTAGCGGGAAGGGGTACGAGCAGTACTTC. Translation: CASSWADRTSGKGYEQYF.

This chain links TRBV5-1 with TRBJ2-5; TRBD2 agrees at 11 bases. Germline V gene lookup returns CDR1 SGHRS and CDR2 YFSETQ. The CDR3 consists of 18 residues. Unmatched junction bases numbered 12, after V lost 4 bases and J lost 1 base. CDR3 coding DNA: TGCGCCAGCAGCAGCGGAAGACTAGCGGGACGGGCCCAAGAGACCCAGTACTTC. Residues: CASSSGRLAGRAQETQYF.

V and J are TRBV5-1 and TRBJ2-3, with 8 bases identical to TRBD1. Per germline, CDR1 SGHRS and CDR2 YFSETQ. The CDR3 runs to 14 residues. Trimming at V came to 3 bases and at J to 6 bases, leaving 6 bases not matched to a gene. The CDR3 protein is CASSSLTGDDTQYF. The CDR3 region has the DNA TGCGCCAGCAGCTCCTTGACAGGGGACGATACGCAGTATTTT.